The 30 T cell receptor beta chains in this list originate from one sample, sequenced in a study of T cell responses to AZD1222 COVID-19 vaccine (dated by TCRdb to the early 2020s). Library preparation used the immunoSEQ multiplex PCR assay. This is the immuneACCESS table as TCRdb keeps it, with only in-frame sequences that have V and J called. A part of the clones is gone; compared with another copy, unresolved V genes explain less than half, and the rest is unexplained. A total of some 96,000 clones appear in this sample, 88% of them only once. 1.8% of the sample lies in the top ten. What the time point label conveys for this sample: baseline before first vaccination. Specimen: peripheral blood, collected on day 0 of AZD1222 vaccination. These receptors were obtained from an adult in good health.

This chain connects TRBV30 to TRBJ1-4; D is unresolved. The germline V and J ends were trimmed by 2 bases and 8 bases, with 6 bases remaining between them. The CDR3 sequence is 11 residues long. Germline CDR1 GTSNPN, CDR2 SVGIG (reference sequence). In DNA form, the CDR3 reads TGTGCCTGGAGTTTTCGGGAAAAACTGTTTTTT. The encoded protein is CAWSFREKLFF.

This clone was counted only a few times. This rearrangement joins TRBV18 to TRBJ1-3, with D uncertain. CDR1 is KGHSH, CDR2 LQKENI, per germline. The CDR3 is made up of 13 amino acids. V was clipped by 3 bases and J by 5 bases, with 8 bases between them. The CDR3: CASSPPVRNTIYF. The CDR3 nucleotides are TGTGCCAGCTCACCCCCCGTTCGAAACACCATATATTTT.

The rearrangement links TRBV3-1 (or the pseudogene TRBV3-2) to TRBJ1-3; D is unresolved. The V gene lost 4 bases and the J gene lost 2 bases, with 3 bases spanning the gap. CDR1 LGHDT and CDR2 YNNKEL come from the germline V gene (reference sequence). The CDR3 loop spans 12 amino acids. The CDR3: CASSPTGNTIYF. The CDR3 nucleotides are TGTGCCAGCAGCCCTACTGGAAACACCATATATTTT.

This chain uses TRBV3-1 (or the pseudogene TRBV3-2) with TRBJ2-3; D not certain. CDR3 length: 14 amino acids. CDR1 is LGHDT and CDR2 is YNNKEL in the germline V gene (reference sequence). V was trimmed by 1 base and J by 6 bases, leaving 11 bases between them. The CDR3 region is CASSQALVRDTQYF. CDR3 DNA: TGTGCCAGCAGCCAAGCCCTAGTGAGGGATACGCAGTATTTT.

The gene calls are TRBV15 and TRBJ2-7, with 11 bases lining up with TRBD1. The CDR3 runs to 15 residues. V lost 3 bases to trimming and J lost 5 bases; unmatched junction nucleotides: 6. Germline loops: CDR1 LNHNV, CDR2 YYDKDF (reference sequence). The DNA of the CDR3 is TGTGCCACCAGCAGGGGGACAGGGGGTAGCCACGAGCAGTACTTC. Encoded protein: CATSRGTGGSHEQYF.

A few counts support this clone. This chain uses TRBV27 with TRBJ2-3; 9 bases line up with TRBD2. The CDR3 spans 17 residues. The J segment lost 0 bases and the V segment lost 4 bases, leaving 8 bases of the junction unmatched. Germline V gene lookup returns CDR1 MNHEY and CDR2 SMNVEV (reference sequence). CDR3 sequence: CASSSRLAATSTDTQYF. The CDR3 DNA is TGTGCCAGCAGTTCTAGACTAGCGGCAACTAGCACAGATACGCAGTATTTT.

CDR3 bases: TGTGCCAGCAGTTTACTGGACAGGGCGATGAACGGCTACACCTTC. Its translation is CASSLLDRAMNGYTF. V usage is TRBV27 and J usage is TRBJ1-2; 8 nucleotides agree with TRBD1. This CDR3 is 15 amino acids long. The germline CDR1 and CDR2 sequences are MNHEY and SMNVEV (reference sequence). V shed 2 bases and J 8 bases; nucleotides not matched to a gene: 10.

The chain uses TRBV19 and TRBJ2-3; no clear D gene. Germline CDR1 and CDR2: LNHDA and SQIVND (reference sequence). The CDR3 length is 14 residues. Trimming pared 2 bases from V and 2 bases from J, leaving 8 bases between. The CDR3 loop reads CASSITQDTDTQYF. CDR3 coding DNA: TGTGCCAGTAGTATAACCCAAGACACAGATACGCAGTATTTT.

CDR3: CASSLAWDEQFF. CDR3 sequence (DNA): TGTGCCAGCAGTTTGGCTTGGGATGAGCAGTTCTTC. This chain links TRBV28 with TRBJ2-1; unclear D gene. The CDR3 loop spans 12 amino acids. The germline V and J ends were trimmed by 3 bases and 8 bases, with 8 bases remaining between them. Germline CDR1 MDHEN, CDR2 SYDVKM.

V usage is TRBV5-1 and J usage is TRBJ2-3; the match to TRBD2 covers 8 bases. This CDR3 comprises 15 residues. Trimming took 4 bases from V and 0 from J; bases not matched to a gene: 4. Germline V gives CDR1 SGHRS, CDR2 YFSETQ. The CDR3 is CASSAGLDSTDTQYF. CDR3 DNA sequence: TGCGCCAGCAGCGCGGGACTAGATAGCACAGATACGCAGTATTTT.

This chain joins TRBV19 and TRBJ1-1; D might be TRBD1 (5 bases). The germline gives CDR1 LNHDA, CDR2 SQIVND (reference sequence). Trimming stripped 8 bases from V and 1 base from J, with 14 bases between. CDR3 length: 14 residues. CDR3 residues: CASGDSFANTEAFF. The CDR3, as DNA: TGTGCCAGTGGGGACTCATTCGCGAACACTGAAGCTTTCTTT.

The chain recombines TRBV27 with TRBJ2-1; D gene ambiguous. This CDR3 is built from 15 residues. V was pared by 6 bases and J by 2 bases, with 14 bases between. Germline lookup yields CDR1 MNHEY and CDR2 SMNVEV (reference sequence). The DNA of the CDR3 is TGTGCCAGCAGCCTCGGTGGTAGGCCCTACAATGAGCAGTTCTTC. Protein product: CASSLGGRPYNEQFF.

The genes are TRBV7-2 and TRBJ1-5; D is uncertain. V dropped 3 bases and J dropped 7 bases, with 7 bases sitting between them. The CDR3 loop spans 12 amino acids. Per germline, CDR1 SGHTA and CDR2 FQGNSA. DNA for the CDR3: TGTGCCAGCAGCTTCATCCGGCAGCCCCAGCATTTT. Amino acids: CASSFIRQPQHF.

This rearrangement joins TRBV30 to TRBJ2-5; D gene ambiguous. The CDR3 runs to 15 residues. The ends were cut back, 3 bases at V and 2 bases at J, with 16 bases in the middle. CDR1 is GTSNPN and CDR2 is SVGIG in the germline V gene (reference sequence). CDR3 DNA sequence: TGTGCCTGGAGCCTAAGGTGGTCAGCTCAAGAGACCCAGTACTTC. It translates to CAWSLRWSAQETQYF.

The chain employs TRBV2 and TRBJ1-4; D unresolved. The CDR3 is 13 residues long. CDR1 is SNHLY, CDR2 FYNNEI, per germline. Trimming pared 3 bases from V and 8 bases from J, leaving 10 bases between. Written as DNA, the CDR3 is TGTGCCAGCAGTGAGCTGAGGGAGGAAAAACTGTTTTTT. Its translation is CASSELREEKLFF.

The chain combines TRBV30 with TRBJ1-2, with no clear D. V shed 2 bases and J shed 8 bases, with 15 bases lying between them. CDR3 length equals 13 residues. Per germline, CDR1 GTSNPN and CDR2 SVGIG (reference sequence). The CDR3 here is CAWSNMGLRGYTF. In DNA form, the CDR3 reads TGTGCCTGGAGTAATATGGGTCTTCGAGGCTACACCTTC.

The V gene is TRBV29-1, the J gene TRBJ2-4; tentative D call: TRBD2 (5 bases). Trimming left V 4 bases short and J 2 bases short, with 12 bases between. Germline values: CDR1 SQVTM, CDR2 ANQGSEA. CDR3 size: 14 residues. CDR3 amino acids: CSVGTEGSKNIQYF. CDR3 nucleotides: TGCAGCGTTGGTACCGAGGGCTCCAAAAACATTCAGTACTTC.

The chain is built from TRBV27 and TRBJ2-3; D might be TRBD2 (6 bases). The V end was cut by 10 bases, the J end by 3 bases, with 17 bases between. Germline-derived CDR1 and CDR2 are MNHEY and SMNVEV (reference sequence). This CDR3 has 14 amino acids. The DNA for the CDR3 is TGTGCCATCCCGGGCCGCGGGGCTACAGATACGCAGTATTTT. Protein product: CAIPGRGATDTQYF.

The rearrangement links TRBV12-5 to TRBJ2-3, with 9 bases lining up with TRBD1. CDR1 is LGHNT, CDR2 FRNRAP, per germline. V dropped 4 bases and J dropped 4; count of bases not matched to a gene: 9. The CDR3 contains 16 residues. CDR3 nucleotides: TGTGCTAGTGGTTCGGGGACAGGGCAACCACCAGATACGCAGTATTTT. Its translation is CASGSGTGQPPDTQYF.

The chain has TRBV19 and TRBJ1-2; 8 nucleotides agree with TRBD1. Germline assignment: CDR1 LNHDA and CDR2 SQIVND (reference sequence). The CDR3 loop spans 14 amino acids. Trimming at V came to 9 bases and at J to 2 bases, leaving 8 bases not matched to a gene. The CDR3 region has the DNA TGTGCCAGCCGACAGGGGTTAGGAAACTATGGCTACACCTTC. Residues: CASRQGLGNYGYTF.

J is TRBJ1-1 and V is TRBV7-9, with 8 nucleotides matching TRBD1. Trimming cost V 3 bases and J 11 bases; bases outside gene matches: 14. The CDR3 contains 15 residues. Germline CDR1 reads SEHNR; CDR2 reads FQNEAQ (reference sequence). The CDR3 region has the DNA TGTGCCAGCAGCTTTACGACAGGGGAGGGGGTTGTGGCTTTCTTT. Translating gives CASSFTTGEGVVAFF. The full variable domain, in which reference TRBV7-9 and TRBJ1-1 provide the parts outside the CDR3, is DTGVSQNPRHKITKRGQNVTFRCDPISEHNRLYWYRQTLGQGPEFLTYFQNEAQLEKSRLLSDRFSAERPKGSFSTLEIQRTEQGDSAMYLCASSFTTGEGVVAFFGQGTRLTVV.

J is TRBJ2-7 and V is TRBV20-1, with a possible D match to TRBD1 (8 bases). CDR1 DFQATT and CDR2 SNEGSKA come from the germline V gene (reference sequence). The CDR3 consists of 15 residues. Trimming took 3 bases from V and 0 from J, leaving 15 bases between them. CDR3 loop: CSASGQGGFSYEQYF. The CDR3 DNA reads TGCAGTGCTAGTGGACAGGGAGGGTTCTCCTACGAGCAGTACTTC.

V usage is TRBV27 and J usage is TRBJ1-1; D gene ambiguous. Germline assignment: CDR1 MNHEY and CDR2 SMNVEV (reference sequence). The CDR3 loop spans 14 amino acids. The V end lost 5 bases, the J end lost 0 bases, and 10 bases lay between the germline ends. For the CDR3, the DNA is TGTGCCAGCAGTACATTGAACTTGAACACTGAAGCTTTCTTT. It specifies CASSTLNLNTEAFF.

CDR3: CAISPSTENTEAFF. The CDR3 DNA sequence: TGTGCCATCAGTCCTTCGACGGAGAACACTGAAGCTTTCTTT. The rearrangement uses TRBV10-3 and TRBJ1-1; no clear D gene. V was trimmed by 5 bases and J by 1 base, leaving 11 bases between them. Germline V gene lookup returns CDR1 ENHRY and CDR2 SYGVKD. The CDR3 spans 14 residues.

This rearrangement joins TRBV18 to TRBJ1-5; 7 bases agree with TRBD1. This CDR3 comprises 14 residues. The junction had 5 bases not matched to a gene; V was cut back by 4 bases and J by 5 bases. The germline V gene has CDR1 KGHSH and CDR2 LQKENI. As DNA, the CDR3 is TGTGCCAGCTCACGGGGGCAGGGGGATCAGCCCCAGCATTTT. This gives the protein CASSRGQGDQPQHF.

The chain couples TRBV3-1 (or the pseudogene TRBV3-2) to TRBJ2-6; D unresolved. Trimming cost V 5 bases and J 0 bases, with 8 bases left between them. Germline lookup yields CDR1 LGHDT and CDR2 YNNKEL (reference sequence). This CDR3 has 15 residues. CDR3 loop: CASSSHSSGANVLTF. The CDR3 region has the DNA TGTGCCAGCAGCTCTCACAGCTCTGGGGCCAACGTCCTGACTTTC.

CDR3 sequence: CASKGTTGYQPQHF. CDR3 DNA: TGTGCCAGCAAAGGAACGACAGGATATCAGCCCCAGCATTTT. V is TRBV27 and J is TRBJ1-5; a possible D gene is TRBD1 (6 bases). Germline V lookup: CDR1 MNHEY, CDR2 SMNVEV (reference sequence). Deletions cut 7 bases from V and 5 bases from J, with 15 bases between. The length of the CDR3 is 14 residues.

The genes are TRBV12-3 or TRBV12-4 and TRBJ1-1, with a weak D call TRBD1 (5 bases). Trimming took 3 bases from V and 6 from J, leaving 11 bases between them. The CDR3 extends over 13 amino acids. The DNA of the CDR3 is TGTGCCAGCAGTTTCTCCAGGGCCGCTGAAGCTTTCTTT. Encoded protein: CASSFSRAAEAFF.

The chain employs TRBV18 and TRBJ1-1; no definite D call. V lost 3 bases, J lost 0 bases, and 8 bases lay in between. This CDR3 region has 14 residues. Germline lookup yields CDR1 KGHSH and CDR2 LQKENI. CDR3 loop: CASSPYVLNTEAFF. The DNA for the CDR3 is TGTGCCAGCTCACCTTACGTATTGAACACTGAAGCTTTCTTT.

The J gene is TRBJ2-3, the V gene TRBV7-2; the match to TRBD2 covers 7 bases. The CDR3 has 17 amino acids. Trimming took 1 base from V and 0 from J; bases not matched to a gene: 7. Germline assignment: CDR1 SGHTA and CDR2 FQGNSA. The DNA for the CDR3 is TGTGCCAGCAGCTTAGGATCTAGCGGAGGGAGCACAGATACGCAGTATTTT. It specifies CASSLGSSGGSTDTQYF.